The T cell receptor (beta chain) described here comes from a study of shared clonotypes between healthy human individuals. Overall study results and limits: The low donor count limited represented genetic and exposure-history diversity.

The CDR3 has 15 residues. The germline V gene has CDR1 SGHTA and CDR2 FQGTGA. The V gene end was trimmed by 5 bases and the J gene end by 5 bases; junction bases not matched to a gene: 9. TCRdb's table, derived via immunoSEQ multiplex PCR, lists solely in-frame clones and lacks some. The repertoire includes 1,100,000 or so clones, 75% to 80% of them detected once, and about 0.52% sits in the top ten. With regard to this clone: Its antigen is unknown.

The V call is TRBV7-3, the J call TRBJ2-1; 7 bases agree with TRBD1. The sequenced material came from memory CD4+ T cells from PBMCs. Subset of the sample: CD45RA-negative fraction. This clonotype was sampled from a man younger than 35 in good health. Some clones in this sample may be carry-over from other donors' samples. The CDR3 reads CASSLSRGMNNEQFF. The CDR3 DNA is TGTGCCAGCAGCCTCTCCAGGGGGATGAACAATGAGCAGTTCTTC.